A single sample is the source of the 10 T cell receptor beta chains below, sequenced in a study of regulatory T cells in long-lasting Graves disease. Time point reported: persistent/refractory GD, antithyroid drugs over 5 years with positive TRAb. PBMC-derived RNA was used for the TCR library. Both iRepertoire HTBI primers and Arm-PCR of CDR3 regions were used to build the TCR beta libraries. TCRdb redid the calling of the multiplex PCR reads with MiXCR, one entry per CDR3 protein. The table shows 650,000 to 850,000 distinct CDR3 sequences, with 30% occurring only once. Material: peripheral blood mononuclear cells (PBMCs), obtained when the disease was refractory, from a patient treated with antithyroid drugs. All receptors come from a female donor with Graves disease.

The chain recombines TRBV20-1 with TRBJ2-1; D remains ambiguous. The CDR3 is 14 residues long. Germline V gives CDR1 DFQATT, CDR2 SNEGSKA (reference sequence). Deletions cut 2 bases from V and 0 bases from J, with 8 bases between. DNA for the CDR3: TGCAGTGCTAGACCCAGCACCTCCTACAATGAGCAGTTCTTC. This codes for CSARPSTSYNEQFF.

This clonotype was counted only a few times. This chain connects TRBV5-1 to TRBJ2-7; 8 nucleotides align to TRBD2. V lost 4 bases, J lost 5 bases, and 8 bases stayed unmatched. CDR3 length: 14 amino acids. The germline CDR1 and CDR2 sequences are SGHRS and YFSETQ. The CDR3 nucleotides are TGCGCCAGCAGCCCCGGGACTAGGTTACACGAGCAGTACTTC. It encodes CASSPGTRLHEQYF.

The chain joins TRBV11-1 to TRBJ1-1; the D is unclear. V shed 2 bases and J shed 1 base, with 11 bases lying between them. This CDR3 is 15 amino acids long. Germline assignment: CDR1 SGHAT and CDR2 FQDESV (reference sequence). The CDR3 bases are TGTGCCAGCAGCTTAATTGGAACCGCGAACACTGAAGCTTTCTTT. This codes for CASSLIGTANTEAFF.

The chain has TRBV3-1 and TRBJ2-4; the D gene could be TRBD1 or TRBD2 (5 bases each). There are 14 residues in the CDR3. The ends were cut back, 1 base at V and 1 base at J, with 5 bases in the middle. From germline, CDR1 is LGHDT and CDR2 YNNKEL (reference sequence). CDR3 sequence (DNA): TGTGCCAGCAGCCAAGGGGGGGCCAAAAACATTCAGTACTTC. Its translation: CASSQGGAKNIQYF.

This clonotype appeared a few times. The chain recombines TRBV3-1 with TRBJ1-2; 7 nucleotides align to TRBD1. The CDR3 has 14 residues. After removal of 1 base from V and 7 bases from J, the junction contained 6 bases not matched to a gene. The germline V gene has CDR1 LGHDT and CDR2 YNNKEL (reference sequence). For the CDR3, the DNA is TGTGCCAGCAGCCAAGTACAGGGGAGAGCTGGCTACACCTTC. Protein product: CASSQVQGRAGYTF. The whole variable domain, remainder taken from reference TRBV3-1 and TRBJ1-2, is DTAVSQTPKYLVTQMGNDKSIKCEQNLGHDTMYWYKQDSKKFLKIMFSYNNKELIINETVPNRFSPKSPDKAHLNLHINSLELGDSAVYFCASSQVQGRAGYTFGSGTRLTVV.

The chain links TRBV28 to TRBJ2-2, with TRBD2 matching over 9 bases. V shed 7 bases and J 5 bases; nucleotides not matched to a gene: 11. Germline values: CDR1 MDHEN, CDR2 SYDVKM. This CDR3 contains 16 residues. CDR3 sequence reads: CASTLSGSVVTGELFF. DNA for the CDR3: TGTGCCAGCACCCTTAGCGGGAGTGTAGTAACCGGGGAGCTGTTTTTT.

This clonotype appeared many times. The V and J genes are TRBV28 and TRBJ1-1; D gene ambiguous. This CDR3 is 16 amino acids long. CDR1 and CDR2 (germline): MDHEN, SYDVKM. V shed 7 bases and J shed 0 bases, with 18 bases lying between them. In DNA form, the CDR3 reads TGTGCCAGCACTCCAATCCCACAGAGATTGAACACTGAAGCTTTCTTT. It codes for CASTPIPQRLNTEAFF.

The chain carries TRBV27 and TRBJ1-1, with a possible D match to TRBD1 (6 bases). The ends were cut back, 6 bases at V and 6 bases at J, with 14 bases in the middle. This CDR3 has 13 amino acids. CDR1 and CDR2 from the germline V gene are MNHEY and SMNVEV (reference sequence). The CDR3 DNA follows: TGTGCCAGCAGAAAATCAGGGGTTCCTGAAGCTTTCTTT. Translation: CASRKSGVPEAFF.

This clonotype turned up a few times. The J gene is TRBJ1-2, the V gene TRBV5-6; D is undetermined. Trimming took 4 bases from V and 4 from J, leaving 11 bases between them. Germline CDR1 and CDR2: SGHDT and YYEEEE. This CDR3 is 13 amino acids long. CDR3 in DNA: TGTGCCAGCAGCGGCGGTTTCGGCTATGGCTACACCTTC. Translating it yields CASSGGFGYGYTF.

This clonotype has at least ten counts. The CDR3 loop reads CASSDVAGGLTGTLETQYF. The CDR3 nucleotides read TGTGCCAGCAGTGATGTCGCGGGAGGTTTGACGGGTACTCTTGAGACCCAGTACTTC. The chain combines TRBV2 with TRBJ2-5; 8 bases map to TRBD2. Trimming took 3 bases from V and 5 from J; bases not matched to a gene: 20. CDR3 length: 19 residues. From germline, CDR1 is SNHLY and CDR2 FYNNEI.